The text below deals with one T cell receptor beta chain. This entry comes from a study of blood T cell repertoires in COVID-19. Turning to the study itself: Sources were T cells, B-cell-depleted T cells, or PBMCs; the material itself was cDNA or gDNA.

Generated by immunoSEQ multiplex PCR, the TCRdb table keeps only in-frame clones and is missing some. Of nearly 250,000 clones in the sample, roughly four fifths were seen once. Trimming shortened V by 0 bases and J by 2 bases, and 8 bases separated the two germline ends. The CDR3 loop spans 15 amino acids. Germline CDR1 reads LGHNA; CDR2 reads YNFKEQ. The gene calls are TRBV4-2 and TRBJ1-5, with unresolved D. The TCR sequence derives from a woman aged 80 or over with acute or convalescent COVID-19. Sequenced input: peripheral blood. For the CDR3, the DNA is TGTGCCAGCAGCCAAGATTGGAGTGGCAATCAGCCCCAGCATTTT. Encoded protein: CASSQDWSGNQPQHF.